A selection of T cell receptor beta chains follows, all from one sample in a study of T cells after yellow fever vaccination. MiXCR was run by TCRdb on the 5' RACE reads, yielding one entry per CDR3 protein. The sample includes 150,000 to 200,000 distinct CDR3 sequences, approximately 9.9% of them seen just once. Sequencing used CD8+ T cells sorted from PBMCs, obtained 15 days after the yellow fever booster vaccination. These TCRs come from a man aged 18 to 29 who received the YFV17D yellow fever vaccine. The CDR3 runs from the conserved cysteine through the conserved F or W. D genes are given only for firm matches. The size field is filled for only some rows; it gives once, few, many or a size class.

clone size: many; V gene: TRBV5-4; CDR3 length: 12; J gene: TRBJ2-2; D gene: .; CDR3 DNA: TGTGCCAGCAGCTTTTATACCGGGGAGCTGTTTTTT; CDR3 protein: CASSFYTGELFF
clone size: .; V gene: TRBV27; CDR3 length: 15; J gene: TRBJ2-1; D gene: .; CDR3 DNA: TGTGCCAGCAGTAGCCCAGCGTCCCTCCACAATGAGCAGTTCTTC; CDR3 protein: CASSSPASLHNEQFF
clone size: medium-sized; V gene: TRBV24-1; CDR3 length: 16; J gene: TRBJ2-1; D gene: .; CDR3 DNA: TGTGCCACCCGGGGCCGGAATGTTAGCTCCTACAATGAGCAGTTCTTC; CDR3 protein: CATRGRNVSSYNEQFF
clone size: .; V gene: TRBV10-3; CDR3 length: 15; J gene: TRBJ1-1; D gene: TRBD1; CDR3 DNA: TGTGCCATCAGCGATTGGGACAGGGGAGGGACTGAAGCTTTCTTT; CDR3 protein: CAISDWDRGGTEAFF
clone size: .; V gene: TRBV3-1; CDR3 length: 17; J gene: TRBJ1-6; D gene: .; CDR3 DNA: TGTGCCAGCAGCCAAGATGTTCAGAGCTCCTATAATTCACCCCTCCACTTT; CDR3 protein: CASSQDVQSSYNSPLHF
clone size: .; V gene: TRBV5-1; CDR3 length: 15; J gene: TRBJ1-2; D gene: TRBD1; CDR3 DNA: TGCGCCAGCAGCCCAAGCCCCGGACAGGGCCATGGCTACACCTTC; CDR3 protein: CASSPSPGQGHGYTF
clone size: .; V gene: TRBV14; CDR3 length: 17; J gene: TRBJ2-1; D gene: .; CDR3 DNA: TGTGCCAGCAGCCCCGCCGCCTGGAGGGCCTCCTACAATGAGCAGTTCTTC; CDR3 protein: CASSPAAWRASYNEQFF
clone size: few; V gene: TRBV6-1; CDR3 length: 17; J gene: TRBJ1-2; D gene: TRBD1; CDR3 DNA: TGTGCCAGCAGTGACCCTTGGGACAGGGGGCTCAACTATGGCTACACCTTC; CDR3 protein: CASSDPWDRGLNYGYTF
clone size: few; V gene: TRBV9; CDR3 length: 13; J gene: TRBJ2-4; D gene: .; CDR3 DNA: TGTGCCAGCAGCGCTGGTGGGTGGAACATTCAGTACTTC; CDR3 protein: CASSAGGWNIQYF
clone size: many; V gene: TRBV7-9; CDR3 length: 16; J gene: TRBJ2-3; D gene: .; CDR3 DNA: TGTGCCAGCAGCTTAGGGCAGCTCAGAGGAACAGATACGCAGTATTTT; CDR3 protein: CASSLGQLRGTDTQYF
clone size: many; V gene: TRBV3-1; CDR3 length: 16; J gene: TRBJ2-7; D gene: TRBD2; CDR3 DNA: TGTGCCAGCAGCCAAGATTTTAGAAGCGGGGGCTACGAGCAGTACTTC; CDR3 protein: CASSQDFRSGGYEQYF
clone size: few; V gene: TRBV10-1; CDR3 length: 13; J gene: TRBJ2-3; D gene: .; CDR3 DNA: TGCGCCAGCAGTGTGGGAATCACAGATACGCAGTATTTT; CDR3 protein: CASSVGITDTQYF
clone size: .; V gene: TRBV29-1; CDR3 length: 12; J gene: TRBJ2-7; D gene: .; CDR3 DNA: TGCAGCGTTGAGGCCAGTGAATACGAGCAGTACTTC; CDR3 protein: CSVEASEYEQYF
clone size: .; V gene: TRBV3-1; CDR3 length: 14; J gene: TRBJ2-2; D gene: .; CDR3 DNA: TGTGCCAGCAGCCAAGGATTGTACACCGGGGAGCTGTTTTTT; CDR3 protein: CASSQGLYTGELFF
clone size: few; V gene: TRBV12-3/TRBV12-4; CDR3 length: 11; J gene: TRBJ2-1; D gene: TRBD2; CDR3 DNA: TGTGCCAGCAGTTGGGGGGGTGAGCAGTTCTTC; CDR3 protein: CASSWGGEQFF
clone size: .; V gene: TRBV5-1; CDR3 length: 15; J gene: TRBJ2-6; D gene: .; CDR3 DNA: TGCGCCAGCAGGTCCGGGACAAGTGGGGCCAACGTCCTGACTTTC; CDR3 protein: CASRSGTSGANVLTF
clone size: .; V gene: TRBV19; CDR3 length: 13; J gene: TRBJ2-7; D gene: .; CDR3 DNA: TGTGCCAGTAGTAACCCAGGCCCACAGGAGCAGTACTTC; CDR3 protein: CASSNPGPQEQYF
clone size: .; V gene: TRBV9; CDR3 length: 13; J gene: TRBJ1-1; D gene: TRBD1; CDR3 DNA: TGTGCCAGCAGCGTCACAGGGGAAACTGAAGCTTTCTTT; CDR3 protein: CASSVTGETEAFF
clone size: few; V gene: TRBV5-4; CDR3 length: 15; J gene: TRBJ1-5; D gene: .; CDR3 DNA: TGTGCCAGCAGCTTGGACAGGGAAGTTGCTCAGCCCCAGCATTTT; CDR3 protein: CASSLDREVAQPQHF
clone size: .; V gene: TRBV6-6; CDR3 length: 15; J gene: TRBJ2-4; D gene: .; CDR3 DNA: TGTGCCAGCAGCAAGGGGCCGGAAGCCAAAAACATTCAGTACTTC; CDR3 protein: CASSKGPEAKNIQYF
clone size: few; V gene: TRBV19; CDR3 length: 14; J gene: TRBJ1-4; D gene: .; CDR3 DNA: TGTGCCAGTACTACGGACGGGTGGAATGAAAAACTGTTTTTT; CDR3 protein: CASTTDGWNEKLFF
clone size: .; V gene: TRBV7-6; CDR3 length: 13; J gene: TRBJ1-1; D gene: .; CDR3 DNA: TGTGCCAGCAGCTTAGTGCGTTGGTCGGAAGCTTTCTTT; CDR3 protein: CASSLVRWSEAFF